This T cell receptor (beta chain) was recorded in a study of OX40 agonist ivuxolimab in advanced cancers. In the study overall: Given to patients was ivuxolimab, an agonistic anti-OX40 (CD134) antibody. Partial responses were achieved by three patients, one with hepatocellular carcinoma and two with cutaneous melanoma.

Clones were sequenced by immunoSEQ multiplex PCR, and TCRdb holds only the in-frame ones, with some missing. The sample records 50,000 to 65,000 clones, 65% to 90% being singletons. Patients were ruled out by autoimmune disease history or systemic immunosuppression. The TCR comes from an adult with an advanced solid tumor such as melanoma, head and neck, liver or kidney cancer. The sequences come from CD4+ or CD8+ T cells sorted from blood, collected in a trial of the OX40 agonist ivuxolimab.

Here the CDR3 reads CASTGVTYNEQFF. Here the CDR3 DNA reads TGCGCCAGCACAGGGGTGACCTACAATGAGCAGTTCTTC. This chain joins TRBV5-1 and TRBJ2-1, with D possibly being TRBD1 (6 bases). The CDR3 is made up of 13 amino acids. The germline V gene encodes CDR1 SGHRS and CDR2 YFSETQ. Deletions cut 6 bases from V and 2 bases from J, with 9 bases between.